The 9 T cell receptor beta chains below were found in one sample sequenced in a study of blood T cell repertoires in COVID-19. Clones were sequenced by immunoSEQ multiplex PCR, and TCRdb holds only the in-frame ones, with some missing. The sample yields around 240,000 clones, about 82% seen once. Sequencing used PBMCs or T cells enriched from blood (not recorded which). These receptors were taken from a woman in her forties or fifties who had recovered from COVID-19.

J is TRBJ2-6 and V is TRBV4-3; perhaps TRBD2 as D (5 bases). Germline CDR1 is LGHNA and CDR2 is YSLEER. CDR3 size: 19 residues. Deletions cut 0 bases from V and 0 bases from J, with 15 bases between. CDR3 DNA sequence: TGCGCCAGCAGCCAAGAACTGCGGGCAGGTCCCTCTGGGGCCAACGTCCTGACTTTC. Translated: CASSQELRAGPSGANVLTF.

This clone was counted only a few times. This chain uses TRBV7-9 with TRBJ1-1; 9 bases match TRBD1. The J segment lost 7 bases and the V segment lost 3 bases, leaving 6 bases of the junction unmatched. CDR3 length equals 14 residues. Germline V gene lookup returns CDR1 SEHNR and CDR2 FQNEAQ (reference sequence). In DNA, the CDR3 is TGTGCCAGCAGCTTCGGGACAGGGAGGGGTGAAGCTTTCTTT. This translates into CASSFGTGRGEAFF.

The V gene is TRBV7-8, the J gene TRBJ1-1, with 9 bases identical to TRBD1. CDR1 and CDR2 (germline): SGHVS, FQNEAQ. The CDR3 has 19 residues. V shed 1 base and J 5 bases; nucleotides not matched to a gene: 17. CDR3 in amino acids: CASSLERGTWTGVGTEAFF. The CDR3 DNA reads as TGTGCCAGCAGCTTAGAAAGGGGAACCTGGACAGGGGTGGGAACTGAAGCTTTCTTT.

The genes are TRBV28 and TRBJ1-5; 7 nucleotides match TRBD1. CDR3 length: 12 residues. The ends lost 2 bases at V and 11 bases at J; junction bases unmatched: 3. CDR1 is MDHEN and CDR2 is SYDVKM in the germline V gene. CDR3 residues: CASSLRQGAQHF. The CDR3 DNA reads TGTGCCAGCAGTTTAAGGCAGGGGGCCCAGCATTTT. Using reference TRBV28 and TRBJ1-5 for the parts outside the CDR3, the full variable domain is DVKVTQSSRYLVKRTGEKVFLECVQDMDHENMFWYRQDPGLGLRLIYFSYDVKMKEKGDIPEGYSVSREKKERFSLILESASTNQTSMYLCASSLRQGAQHFGDGTRLSIL.

The chain links TRBV7-2 to TRBJ2-1, with D uncertain. The CDR3 runs to 12 residues. Trimming left V 7 bases short and J 1 base short, with 5 bases between. The germline V gene encodes CDR1 SGHTA and CDR2 FQGNSA. Written as DNA, the CDR3 is TGTGCCAGCACCCAATCCTACAATGAGCAGTTCTTC. Its translation: CASTQSYNEQFF.

The J gene is TRBJ2-5, the V gene TRBV18; possible D gene TRBD1, 6 bases. V lost 0 bases to trimming and J lost 6 bases, with 11 bases between them. The germline V gene encodes CDR1 KGHSH and CDR2 LQKENI. CDR3 length equals 14 residues. The CDR3 is CASSPPQGLKTQYF. The CDR3 bases are TGTGCCAGCTCACCACCGCAGGGGCTGAAGACCCAGTACTTC.

This sequence joins TRBV4-1 and TRBJ1-2; 8 bases agree with TRBD1. Trimming took 3 bases from V and 3 from J; bases not matched to a gene: 6. Germline CDR1 MGHRA, CDR2 YSYEKL. The length of the CDR3 is 15 residues. CDR3 sequence (DNA): TGCGCCAGCAGCCACCTGGACAGGGATGACTATGGCTACACCTTC. This gives the protein CASSHLDRDDYGYTF.

J is TRBJ2-1 and V is TRBV7-6; 12 bases map to TRBD2. Germline values: CDR1 SGHVS, CDR2 FNYEAQ. The CDR3 extends over 17 amino acids. The V and J ends lost 7 bases and 0 bases, in that order; junction bases with no gene match: 7. CDR3: CASTLLAGGSSYNEQFF. CDR3 sequence (DNA): TGTGCCAGCACTTTGCTAGCGGGAGGGAGCTCCTACAATGAGCAGTTCTTC. Looking up the rest from reference TRBV7-6 and TRBJ2-1 gives the full variable domain: GAGVSQSPRYKVTKRGQDVALRCDPISGHVSLYWYRQALGQGPEFLTYFNYEAQQDKSGLPNDRFSAERPEGSISTLTIQRTEQRDSAMYRCASTLLAGGSSYNEQFFGPGTRLTVL.

The chain combines TRBV11-2 with TRBJ2-1; D not certain. Germline-derived CDR1 and CDR2 are SGHAT and FQNNGV. V lost 3 bases and J lost 4, with 16 bases in between. The CDR3 has 16 amino acids. The CDR3 loop reads CASSFGSSDLYNEQFF. CDR3 in DNA: TGTGCCAGCAGCTTCGGCTCGAGCGACCTATACAATGAGCAGTTCTTC.